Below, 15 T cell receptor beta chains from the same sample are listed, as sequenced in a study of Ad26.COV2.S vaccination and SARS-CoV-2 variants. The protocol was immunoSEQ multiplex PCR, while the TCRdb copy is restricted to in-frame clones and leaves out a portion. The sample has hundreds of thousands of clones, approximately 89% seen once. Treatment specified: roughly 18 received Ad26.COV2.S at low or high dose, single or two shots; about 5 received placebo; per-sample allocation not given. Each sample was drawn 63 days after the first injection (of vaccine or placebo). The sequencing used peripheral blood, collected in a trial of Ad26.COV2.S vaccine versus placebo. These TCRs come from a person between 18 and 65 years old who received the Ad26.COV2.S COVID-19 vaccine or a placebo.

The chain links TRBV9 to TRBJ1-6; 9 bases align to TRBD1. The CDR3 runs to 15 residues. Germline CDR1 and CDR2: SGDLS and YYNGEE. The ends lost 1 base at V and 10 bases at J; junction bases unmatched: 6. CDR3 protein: CASSVLGTGKSPLHF. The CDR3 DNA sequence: TGTGCCAGCAGCGTATTAGGGACAGGGAAATCACCCCTCCACTTT.

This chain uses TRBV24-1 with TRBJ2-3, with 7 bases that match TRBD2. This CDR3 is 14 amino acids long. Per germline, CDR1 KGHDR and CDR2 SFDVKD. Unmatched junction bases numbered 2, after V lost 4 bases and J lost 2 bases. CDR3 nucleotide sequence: TGTGCCACCAGTGAACGGGGGGACACAGATACGCAGTATTTT. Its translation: CATSERGDTDTQYF.

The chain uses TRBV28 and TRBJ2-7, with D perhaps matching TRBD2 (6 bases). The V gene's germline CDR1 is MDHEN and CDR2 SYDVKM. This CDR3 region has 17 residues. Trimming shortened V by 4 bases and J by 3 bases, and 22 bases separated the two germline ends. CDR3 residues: CASSYGPDGSDYYEQYF. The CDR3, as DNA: TGTGCCAGCAGTTATGGCCCGGACGGATCGGACTACTACGAGCAGTACTTC.

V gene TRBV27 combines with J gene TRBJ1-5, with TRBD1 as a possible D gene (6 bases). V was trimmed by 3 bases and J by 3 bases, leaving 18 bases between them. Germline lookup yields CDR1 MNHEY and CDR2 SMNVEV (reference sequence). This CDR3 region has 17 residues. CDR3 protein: CASSFKPPTGLNQPQHF. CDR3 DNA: TGTGCCAGCAGTTTTAAGCCCCCGACAGGCCTCAATCAGCCCCAGCATTTT.

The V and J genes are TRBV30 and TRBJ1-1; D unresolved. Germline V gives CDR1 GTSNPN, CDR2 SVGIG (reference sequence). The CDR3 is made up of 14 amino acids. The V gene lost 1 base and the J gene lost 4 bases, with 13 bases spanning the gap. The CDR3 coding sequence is TGTGCCTGGAGTGCCGCGGGAAAACGCACTGAAGCTTTCTTT. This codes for CAWSAAGKRTEAFF.

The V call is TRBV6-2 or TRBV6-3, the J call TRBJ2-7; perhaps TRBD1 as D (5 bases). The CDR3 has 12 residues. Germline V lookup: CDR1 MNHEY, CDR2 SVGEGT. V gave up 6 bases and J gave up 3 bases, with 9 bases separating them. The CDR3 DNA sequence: TGTGCCAGCAGCGGTGACAGCTACGAGCAGTACGTC. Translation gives CASSGDSYEQYV.

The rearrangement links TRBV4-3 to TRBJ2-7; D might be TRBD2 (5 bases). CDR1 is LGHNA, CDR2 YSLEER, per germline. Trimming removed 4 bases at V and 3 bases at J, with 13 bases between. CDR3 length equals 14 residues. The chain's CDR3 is CASSRGAGGYEQYF. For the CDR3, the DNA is TGCGCCAGCAGCCGGGGTGCGGGCGGCTACGAGCAGTACTTC.

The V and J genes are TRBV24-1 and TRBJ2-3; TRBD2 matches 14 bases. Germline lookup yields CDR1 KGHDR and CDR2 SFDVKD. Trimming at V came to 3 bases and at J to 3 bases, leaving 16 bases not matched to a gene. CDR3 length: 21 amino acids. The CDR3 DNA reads TGTGCCACCAGTGATCCAGGGTCGGGACTAGCGGGAGAAGTTGGTACAGATACGCAGTATTTT. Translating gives CATSDPGSGLAGEVGTDTQYF.

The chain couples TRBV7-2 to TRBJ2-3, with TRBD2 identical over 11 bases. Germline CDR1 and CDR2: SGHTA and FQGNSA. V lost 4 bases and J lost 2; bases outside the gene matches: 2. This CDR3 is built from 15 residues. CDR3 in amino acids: CASSWGLAATDTQYF. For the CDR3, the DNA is TGTGCCAGCAGCTGGGGACTAGCGGCCACAGATACGCAGTATTTT. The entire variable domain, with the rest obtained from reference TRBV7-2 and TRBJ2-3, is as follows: GAGVSQSPSNKVTEKGKDVELRCDPISGHTALYWYRQSLGQGLEFLIYFQGNSAPDKSGLPSDRFSAERTGGSVSTLTIQRTQQEDSAVYLCASSWGLAATDTQYFGPGTRLTVL.

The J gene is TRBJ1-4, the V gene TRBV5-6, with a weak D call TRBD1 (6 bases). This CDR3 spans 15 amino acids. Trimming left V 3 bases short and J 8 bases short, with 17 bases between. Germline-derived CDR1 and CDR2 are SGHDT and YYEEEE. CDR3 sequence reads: CASSYVGRGEEKLFF. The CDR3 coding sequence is TGTGCCAGCAGCTACGTCGGCAGGGGAGAGGAAAAACTGTTTTTT.

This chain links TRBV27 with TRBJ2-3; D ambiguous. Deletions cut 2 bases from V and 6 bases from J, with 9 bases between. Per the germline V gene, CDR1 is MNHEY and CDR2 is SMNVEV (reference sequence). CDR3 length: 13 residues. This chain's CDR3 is CASSLRPVDTQYF. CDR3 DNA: TGTGCCAGCAGTTTACGGCCCGTGGATACGCAGTATTTT.

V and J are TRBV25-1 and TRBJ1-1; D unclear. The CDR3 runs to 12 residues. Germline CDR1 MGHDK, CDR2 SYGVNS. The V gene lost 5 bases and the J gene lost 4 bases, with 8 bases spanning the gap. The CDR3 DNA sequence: TGTGCCAGCAGTCTGGGTCGCACTGAAGCTTTCTTT. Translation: CASSLGRTEAFF.

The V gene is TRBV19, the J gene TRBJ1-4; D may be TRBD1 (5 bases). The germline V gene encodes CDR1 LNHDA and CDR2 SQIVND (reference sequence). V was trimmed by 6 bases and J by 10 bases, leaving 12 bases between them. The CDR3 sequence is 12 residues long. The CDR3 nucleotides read TGTGCCAGTAGGCCAGGGCCTGGAAAACTGTTTTTT. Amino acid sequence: CASRPGPGKLFF. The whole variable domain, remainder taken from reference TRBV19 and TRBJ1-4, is DGGITQSPKYLFRKEGQNVTLSCEQNLNHDAMYWYRQDPGQGLRLIYYSQIVNDFQKGDIAEGYSVSREKKESFPLTVTSAQKNPTAFYLCASRPGPGKLFFGSGTQLSVL.

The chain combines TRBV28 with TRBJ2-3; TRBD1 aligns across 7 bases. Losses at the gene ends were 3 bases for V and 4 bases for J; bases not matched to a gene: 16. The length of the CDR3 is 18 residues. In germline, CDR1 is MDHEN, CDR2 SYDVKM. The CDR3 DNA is TGTGCCAGCAGTTTTCCCCGCGGAAGGGGGCGTCTTTCAGATACGCAGTATTTT. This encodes CASSFPRGRGRLSDTQYF.

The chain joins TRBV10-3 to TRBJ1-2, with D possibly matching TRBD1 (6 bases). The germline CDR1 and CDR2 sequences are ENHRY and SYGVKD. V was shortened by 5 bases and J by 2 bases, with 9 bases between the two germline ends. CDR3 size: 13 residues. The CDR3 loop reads CAISQGTNYGYTF. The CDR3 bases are TGTGCCATCAGTCAGGGGACCAACTATGGCTACACCTTC.